This T cell receptor beta chain stems from a study of graft-versus-host responses after intestinal transplantation. The CDR3 length is 16 residues. Germline CDR1 reads MNHEY; CDR2 reads SVGAGI. With 0 bases clipped from V and 6 bases from J, the junction kept 5 bases outside the gene matches. This clone was picked up a small number of times. What it binds is unknown. Libraries were prepared by immunoSEQ multiplex PCR; TCRdb keeps only in-frame clonotypes and omits some of them. The sample has roughly 80,000 clones, roughly 84% seen once. Sequenced here: unstimulated CD8+ T cells sorted from spleen or lymph node cells, sampled before transplant. The TCR comes from a human donor who was the organ donor for an intestinal transplant. The J gene is TRBJ2-2, the V gene TRBV6-5; 9 bases map to TRBD1. This CDR3 is CASSYSNRDRAGELFF. DNA for the CDR3: TGTGCCAGCAGTTACTCGAATCGGGACAGGGCCGGGGAGCTGTTTTTT.